One and the same sample provided the 16 T cell receptor beta chains below, sequenced in a study of blood T cell repertoires in COVID-19. Clones were sequenced by immunoSEQ multiplex PCR, and TCRdb holds only the in-frame ones, with some missing. This sample yields tens of thousands of clones, of which more than 60% are seen a single time; approximately 27% belongs to the top ten. Sequencing used peripheral blood. The receptors originated from an elderly woman with active or convalescent COVID-19.

V is TRBV19 and J is TRBJ2-5; D not certain. There are 13 residues in the CDR3. The germline gives CDR1 LNHDA, CDR2 SQIVND (reference sequence). The V and J ends lost 5 bases and 5 bases respectively, with 12 bases between them. The CDR3 spells CASSRNSRETQYF. The DNA for the CDR3 is TGTGCCAGTAGTCGGAATTCCAGGGAGACCCAGTACTTC.

This clone was counted a single time. This chain uses TRBV9 with TRBJ1-1; no firm D call. V was cut by 1 base and J by 1 base, with 14 bases left in between. The germline V gene encodes CDR1 SGDLS and CDR2 YYNGEE. There are 16 residues in the CDR3. DNA of the CDR3: TGTGCCAGCAGCGTAAGAGAACAGATGGGGAACACTGAAGCTTTCTTT. Its translation is CASSVREQMGNTEAFF. The full variable domain, in which reference TRBV9 and TRBJ1-1 provide the parts outside the CDR3, is DSGVTQTPKHLITATGQRVTLRCSPRSGDLSVYWYQQSLDQGLQFLIQYYNGEERAKGNILERFSAQQFPDLHSELNLSSLELGDSALYFCASSVREQMGNTEAFFGQGTRLTVV.

The V gene is TRBV6-1, the J gene TRBJ1-1; 8 nucleotides agree with TRBD1. CDR3 length: 11 residues. Trimming at V came to 1 base and at J to 11 bases, leaving 0 bases not matched to a gene. Per germline, CDR1 MNHNS and CDR2 SASEGT. CDR3 coding DNA: TGTGCCAGCAGTGAAGACAGGGGGGCTTTCTTT. Translating it yields CASSEDRGAFF.

This chain links TRBV11-3 with TRBJ2-2, with 11 bases identical to TRBD1. V shed 3 bases and J 7 bases; nucleotides not matched to a gene: 7. There are 16 residues in the CDR3. Germline loops: CDR1 SGHNT, CDR2 YENEEA. The CDR3 region has the DNA TGTGCCAGCAGCTTCGGACAGGGGGCTAGCGGCGGGGAGCTGTTTTTT. It translates to CASSFGQGASGGELFF.

The chain combines TRBV24-1 with TRBJ2-2; tentative D call: TRBD1 (5 bases). This CDR3 spans 17 amino acids. V lost 5 bases and J lost 5, with 20 bases in between. CDR1 is KGHDR, CDR2 SFDVKD, per germline. CDR3 sequence reads: CATSGRRQGEGTGELFF. The CDR3 DNA reads TGTGCCACCAGTGGCAGGCGTCAAGGGGAAGGGACCGGGGAGCTGTTTTTT.

The table lists this clone with many counts. V and J are TRBV7-9 and TRBJ1-4; TRBD1 aligns across 12 bases. Germline V gives CDR1 SEHNR, CDR2 FQNEAQ (reference sequence). V trimming: 6 bases; J trimming: 7 bases; junction bases outside the gene matches: 6. This CDR3 spans 15 amino acids. CDR3 loop: CASSAGTGGIEKLFF. In DNA, the CDR3 is TGTGCCAGCAGTGCAGGGACAGGGGGCATTGAAAAACTGTTTTTT. Using reference TRBV7-9 and TRBJ1-4 for the parts outside the CDR3, the full variable domain is DTGVSQNPRHKITKRGQNVTFRCDPISEHNRLYWYRQTLGQGPEFLTYFQNEAQLEKSRLLSDRFSAERPKGSFSTLEIQRTEQGDSAMYLCASSAGTGGIEKLFFGSGTQLSVL.

V usage is TRBV5-1 and J usage is TRBJ1-4; no clear D gene. This CDR3 has 13 amino acids. V lost 5 bases, J lost 6 bases, and 11 bases lay in between. CDR1 and CDR2 from the germline V gene are SGHRS and YFSETQ. The CDR3 reads CASRGYGDEKLFF. DNA of the CDR3: TGCGCCAGCAGGGGGTACGGGGATGAAAAACTGTTTTTT.

This clone was observed a handful of times. The chain employs TRBV19 and TRBJ2-2, with D perhaps TRBD2 (7 bases). CDR1 is LNHDA and CDR2 is SQIVND in the germline V gene (reference sequence). Trimming pared 6 bases from V and 2 bases from J, leaving 13 bases between. The CDR3 runs to 15 residues. The CDR3 DNA reads TGTGCCAGTAGGGCAGGCGGGGGCAACACCGGGGAGCTGTTTTTT. Translation gives CASRAGGGNTGELFF.

The chain is built from TRBV4-3 and TRBJ1-6; D is possibly TRBD1 (5 bases). Germline loops: CDR1 LGHNA, CDR2 YSLEER. The CDR3 consists of 16 residues. Trimming stripped 4 bases from V and 5 bases from J, with 15 bases between. The CDR3 sequence: CASSPNLAGNNSPLHF. The CDR3 coding sequence is TGCGCCAGCAGCCCGAACTTAGCAGGGAATAATTCACCCCTCCACTTT.

V and J are TRBV5-4 and TRBJ1-1; 9 positions match TRBD1. The V gene's germline CDR1 is SGHNT and CDR2 YYREEE (reference sequence). The CDR3 is 14 amino acids. After removal of 3 bases from V and 5 bases from J, the junction contained 5 bases not matched to a gene. This CDR3 reads CASSYGQGRTEAFF. The DNA of the CDR3 is TGTGCCAGCAGCTACGGACAGGGGCGGACTGAAGCTTTCTTT.

This chain joins TRBV4-3 and TRBJ1-2, with 7 bases that match TRBD1. The CDR3 is 15 amino acids. Trimming cost V 1 base and J 3 bases; bases outside gene matches: 5. Germline CDR1 LGHNA, CDR2 YSLEER. The CDR3 sequence: CASSQVTGSDYGYTF. As DNA, the CDR3 is TGCGCCAGCAGCCAAGTGACAGGGTCGGACTATGGCTACACCTTC.

The chain joins TRBV3-1 (or the pseudogene TRBV3-2) to TRBJ2-6, with TRBD2 matching over 9 bases. CDR1 and CDR2 from the germline V gene are LGHDT and YNNKEL (reference sequence). Germline trimming cut 1 base from V and 4 bases from J; bases unmatched to any gene: 11. The CDR3 contains 19 residues. CDR3: CASSQGGRGGPSGANVLTF. In DNA, the CDR3 is TGTGCCAGCAGCCAAGGCGGGCGGGGGGGCCCCTCAGGGGCCAACGTCCTGACTTTC.

This chain connects TRBV11-2 to TRBJ2-2, with D possibly TRBD1 on 6 matching bases. CDR1 SGHAT and CDR2 FQNNGV come from the germline V gene. Trimming cost V 1 base and J 7 bases, with 10 bases left between them. The CDR3 length is 14 residues. CDR3 DNA: TGTGCCAGCAGCTTAGTTCCGGACAGCGGGGAGCTGTTTTTT. Its translation: CASSLVPDSGELFF.

J is TRBJ2-6 and V is TRBV30, with 8 bases that match TRBD1. Trimming took 3 bases from V and 0 from J; bases not matched to a gene: 13. Germline V lookup: CDR1 GTSNPN, CDR2 SVGIG (reference sequence). This CDR3 is built from 19 residues. The DNA of the CDR3 is TGTGCCTGGAGCCTCGAAACAGGGGGATCAATCTCTGGGGCCAACGTCCTGACTTTC. Encoded protein: CAWSLETGGSISGANVLTF.

This clone has just a few counts. The rearrangement joins TRBV4-3 to TRBJ2-1; TRBD2 matches 10 bases. CDR1 is LGHNA, CDR2 YSLEER, per germline. This CDR3 comprises 18 residues. V was clipped by 2 bases and J by 8 bases; unmatched bases: 15. The DNA for the CDR3 is TGCGCCAGCAGCCAAAGGATTGGACTAGCGGTAGGTTTCGATGAGCAGTTCTTC. Encoded protein: CASSQRIGLAVGFDEQFF.

V is TRBV2 and J is TRBJ2-3, with 7 bases aligning to TRBD1. The V gene's germline CDR1 is SNHLY and CDR2 FYNNEI. The CDR3 is 11 amino acids. The V and J ends lost 5 bases and 14 bases, in that order; junction bases with no gene match: 7. CDR3 coding DNA: TGTGCCAGCAGTCCGACAGGGAACACGTATTTT. Translation: CASSPTGNTYF.